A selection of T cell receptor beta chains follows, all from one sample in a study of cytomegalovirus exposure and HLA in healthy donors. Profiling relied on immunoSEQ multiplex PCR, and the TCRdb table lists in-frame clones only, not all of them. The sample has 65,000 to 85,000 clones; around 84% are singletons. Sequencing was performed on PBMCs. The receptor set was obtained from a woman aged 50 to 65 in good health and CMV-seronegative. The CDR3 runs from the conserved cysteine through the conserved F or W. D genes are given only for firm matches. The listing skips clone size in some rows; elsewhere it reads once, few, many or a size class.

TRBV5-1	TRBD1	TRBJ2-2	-	TGCGCCAGCAGCTGGACAGGATCTGGCGGGGAGCTGTTTTTT	CASSWTGSGGELFF
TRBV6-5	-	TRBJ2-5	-	TGTGCCAGCAGTTACTCCCCTAGCCGCCAAGAGACCCAGTACTTC	CASSYSPSRQETQYF
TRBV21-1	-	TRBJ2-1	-	TGTGCCAGCAGCCAGACAGGGGGCGAGCAGTTCTTC	CASSQTGGEQFF
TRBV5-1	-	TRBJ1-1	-	TGCGCCAGCAGCCAATTACAGGGTACCTTTGAAGCTTTCTTT	CASSQLQGTFEAFF
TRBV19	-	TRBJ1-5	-	TGTGCCAGTAGTATCGGGGTTTGGATTAGCAATCAGCCCCAGCATTTT	CASSIGVWISNQPQHF
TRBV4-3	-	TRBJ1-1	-	TGCGCCAGCAGCCAAGATAGGGGGGGAGCGTCTGAAGCTTTCTTT	CASSQDRGGASEAFF
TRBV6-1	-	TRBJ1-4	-	TGTGCCAGCAGAGACAGCGACAACCTACCGGGAAAACTGTTTTTT	CASRDSDNLPGKLFF
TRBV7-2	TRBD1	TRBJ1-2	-	TGTGCCAGCAGCACGGGACAGACAGACTATGGCTACACCTTC	CASSTGQTDYGYTF
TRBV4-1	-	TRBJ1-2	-	TGCGCCAGCAGCCAAGCAGCCGGGGGGTACTATGGCTACACCTTC	CASSQAAGGYYGYTF
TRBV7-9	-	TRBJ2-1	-	TGTGCCAGCAGCTTGGACTTTTCTGAGCAGTTCTTC	CASSLDFSEQFF
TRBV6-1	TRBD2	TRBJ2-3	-	TGTGCCAGCAAGGACGGGAGGAGCACAGATACGCAGTATTTT	CASKDGRSTDTQYF
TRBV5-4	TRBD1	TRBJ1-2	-	TGTGCCAGCAGCTTAGGACAGGGTGCCTATGGCTACACCTTC	CASSLGQGAYGYTF
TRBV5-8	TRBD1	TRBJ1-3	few	TGTGCCAGCAGCTTGGAGGGACAGGGAAACACCATATATTTT	CASSLEGQGNTIYF
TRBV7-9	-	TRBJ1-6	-	TGTGCCAGCAGCTTAGCCGAGCGTGGCCCGAATTCACCCCTCCACTTT	CASSLAERGPNSPLHF
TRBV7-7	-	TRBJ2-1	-	TGTGCTAGCAGTCCGGGACTTACCTACAATGAGCAGTTCTTC	CASSPGLTYNEQFF
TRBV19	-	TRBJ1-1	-	TGTGCCAGTAGTCACAACCGGGCCCGGACATCGAACACTGAAGCTTTCTTT	CASSHNRARTSNTEAFF
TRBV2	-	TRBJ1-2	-	TGTGCCAGCAGTGAAACGACAGGTTACGAAGGCTACACCTTC	CASSETTGYEGYTF